The 5 T cell receptor beta chains reported below all come from one sample, sequenced in a study of OX40 agonist ivuxolimab in advanced cancers. The table came from immunoSEQ multiplex PCR; TCRdb's copy has only in-frame clones and leaves some out. The profile covers 14,000 to 15,000 clones, with about 90% appearing a single time and more than 20% taken by the ten largest. The sequenced sample was CD4+ or CD8+ T cells sorted from blood, obtained in a trial of the OX40 agonist ivuxolimab. The receptors shown here come from an adult with an advanced solid tumor such as melanoma, head and neck, liver or kidney cancer.

The chain joins TRBV7-9 to TRBJ1-6; possibly TRBD1 for D (5 bases). The CDR3 is 16 residues long. Trimming pared 6 bases from V and 10 bases from J, leaving 22 bases between. The germline CDR1 and CDR2 sequences are SEHNR and FQNEAQ (reference sequence). The CDR3, as DNA: TGTGCCAGCAGTCTAGGAGGGGAAGAGTTTGGGTCACCCCTCCACTTT. It encodes CASSLGGEEFGSPLHF.

This chain joins TRBV27 and TRBJ2-7; D is uncertain. Trimming removed 5 bases at V and 6 bases at J, with 17 bases between. CDR3 length: 14 residues. The germline V gene encodes CDR1 MNHEY and CDR2 SMNVEV (reference sequence). CDR3 nucleotides: TGTGCCAGCAGTCCCTTCACCGCAACGGGCGAGCAGTACTTC. Its translation is CASSPFTATGEQYF.

This clone was counted a single time. V and J are TRBV5-4 and TRBJ1-2; D gene ambiguous. CDR3 length equals 13 residues. Trimming cost V 4 bases and J 6 bases, with 13 bases left between them. Germline lookup yields CDR1 SGHNT and CDR2 YYREEE (reference sequence). CDR3 nucleotides: TGTGCCAGCAGCAGTTTTTCAGAGGATGGCTACACCTTC. This codes for CASSSFSEDGYTF.

The V call is TRBV27, the J call TRBJ1-5; D might be TRBD1 (6 bases). This CDR3 is built from 14 residues. Trimming cost V 7 bases and J 3 bases, with 13 bases left between them. CDR1 is MNHEY, CDR2 SMNVEV, per germline (reference sequence). CDR3 in DNA: TGTGCCAGCAAACCAACAGGGACCAATCAGCCCCAGCATTTT. Translating gives CASKPTGTNQPQHF.

The rearrangement links TRBV7-9 to TRBJ1-1, with a possible D match to TRBD1 (5 bases). Germline V gene data show CDR1 as SEHNR and CDR2 as FQNEAQ (reference sequence). The CDR3 loop spans 13 amino acids. Trimming removed 5 bases from V and 4 bases from J, with 11 bases in between. The CDR3 spells CASSPGGGTEAFF. The CDR3 DNA reads TGTGCCAGCAGCCCGGGGGGGGGCACTGAAGCTTTCTTT.